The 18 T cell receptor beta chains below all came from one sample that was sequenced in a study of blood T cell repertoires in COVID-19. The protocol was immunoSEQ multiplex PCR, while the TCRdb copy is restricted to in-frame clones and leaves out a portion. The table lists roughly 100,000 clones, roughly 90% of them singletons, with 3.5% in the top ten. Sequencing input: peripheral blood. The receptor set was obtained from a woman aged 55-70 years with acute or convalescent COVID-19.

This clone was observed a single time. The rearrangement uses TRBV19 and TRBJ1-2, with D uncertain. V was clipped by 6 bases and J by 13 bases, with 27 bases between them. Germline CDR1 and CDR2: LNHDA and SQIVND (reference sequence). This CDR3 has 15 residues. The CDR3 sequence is CASSSSRELLPSPTF. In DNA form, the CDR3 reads TGTGCCAGTAGCTCCTCTCGCGAGCTGCTTCCATCACCCACCTTC.

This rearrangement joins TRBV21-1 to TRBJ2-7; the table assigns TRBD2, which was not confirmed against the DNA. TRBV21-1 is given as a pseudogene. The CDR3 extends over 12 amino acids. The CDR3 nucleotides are TGTGCCAGCACGAGGGGAGGCAGGGATCTGTACTTC. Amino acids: CASTRGGRDLYF.

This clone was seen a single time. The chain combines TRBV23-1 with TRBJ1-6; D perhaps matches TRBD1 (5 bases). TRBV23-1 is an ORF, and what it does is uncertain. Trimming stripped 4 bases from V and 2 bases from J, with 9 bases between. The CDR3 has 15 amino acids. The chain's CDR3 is CASSRGGTYNSPLHF. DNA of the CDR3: TGCGCCAGCAGTCGGGGGGGAACCTATAATTCACCCCTCCACTTT.

As DNA, the CDR3 is TGTGCCAGCAGCATCGGGGGGGCTGAAGCTTTCTTT. It yields the protein CASSIGGAEAFF. V gene TRBV3-1 (or the pseudogene TRBV3-2) combines with J gene TRBJ1-1; tentatively, D is TRBD1 (5 bases). Germline V gene lookup returns CDR1 LGHDT and CDR2 YNNKEL (reference sequence). The CDR3 is 12 residues long. V was pared by 5 bases and J by 6 bases, with 10 bases between.

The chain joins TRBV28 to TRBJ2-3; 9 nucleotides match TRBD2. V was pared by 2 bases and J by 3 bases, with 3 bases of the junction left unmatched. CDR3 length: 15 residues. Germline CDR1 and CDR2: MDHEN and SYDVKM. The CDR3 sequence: CASSLTSGLTDTQYF. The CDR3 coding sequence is TGTGCCAGCAGTTTAACTAGCGGGCTGACAGATACGCAGTATTTT.

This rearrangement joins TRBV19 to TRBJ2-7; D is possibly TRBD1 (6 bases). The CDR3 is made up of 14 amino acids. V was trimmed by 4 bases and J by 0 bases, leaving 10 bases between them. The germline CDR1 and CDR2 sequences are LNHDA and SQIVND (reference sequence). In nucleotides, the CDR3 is TGTGCCAGTAGTACCACAGGGTCCTCCTACGAGCAGTACTTC. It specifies CASSTTGSSYEQYF.

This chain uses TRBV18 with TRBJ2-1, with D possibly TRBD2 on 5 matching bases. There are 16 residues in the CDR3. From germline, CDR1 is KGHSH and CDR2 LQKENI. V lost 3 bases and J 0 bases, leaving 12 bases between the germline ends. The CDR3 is CASSPRHGGSYNEQFF. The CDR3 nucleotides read TGTGCCAGCTCACCTAGACATGGAGGCTCCTACAATGAGCAGTTCTTC.

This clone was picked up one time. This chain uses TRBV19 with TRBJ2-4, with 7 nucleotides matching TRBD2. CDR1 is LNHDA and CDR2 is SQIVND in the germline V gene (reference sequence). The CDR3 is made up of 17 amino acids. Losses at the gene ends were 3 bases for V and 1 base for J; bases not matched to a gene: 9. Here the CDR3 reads CASSISSGVGAKNIQYF. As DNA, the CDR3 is TGTGCCAGTAGTATTTCCAGCGGGGTAGGTGCCAAAAACATTCAGTACTTC. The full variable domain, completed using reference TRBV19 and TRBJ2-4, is DGGITQSPKYLFRKEGQNVTLSCEQNLNHDAMYWYRQDPGQGLRLIYYSQIVNDFQKGDIAEGYSVSREKKESFPLTVTSAQKNPTAFYLCASSISSGVGAKNIQYFGAGTRLSVL.

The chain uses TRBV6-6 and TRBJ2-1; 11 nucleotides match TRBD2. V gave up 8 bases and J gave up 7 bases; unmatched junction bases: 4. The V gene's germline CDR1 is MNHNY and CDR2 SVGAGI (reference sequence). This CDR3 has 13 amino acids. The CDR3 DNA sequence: TGTGCCAGCCTAGCGGGAGGTTCGAATGAGCAGTTCTTC. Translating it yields CASLAGGSNEQFF.

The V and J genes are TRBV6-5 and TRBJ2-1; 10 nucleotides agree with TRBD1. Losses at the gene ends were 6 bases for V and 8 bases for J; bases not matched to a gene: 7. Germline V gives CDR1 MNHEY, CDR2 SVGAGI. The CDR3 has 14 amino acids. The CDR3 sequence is CASSPGDRGHEQFF. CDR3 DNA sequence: TGTGCCAGCAGCCCCGGGGACAGGGGCCATGAGCAGTTCTTC.

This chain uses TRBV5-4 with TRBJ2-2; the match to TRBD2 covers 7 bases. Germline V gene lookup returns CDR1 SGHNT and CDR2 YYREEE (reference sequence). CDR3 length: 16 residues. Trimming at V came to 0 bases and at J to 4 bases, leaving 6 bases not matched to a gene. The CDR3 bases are TGTGCCAGCAGCTTGGCCCCTAGCGGACCCACCGGGGAGCTGTTTTTT. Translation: CASSLAPSGPTGELFF.

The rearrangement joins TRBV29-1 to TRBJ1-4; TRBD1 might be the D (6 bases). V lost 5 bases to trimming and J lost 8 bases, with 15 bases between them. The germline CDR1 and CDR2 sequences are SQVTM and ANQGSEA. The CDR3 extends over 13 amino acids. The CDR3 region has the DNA TGCAGCGTTACAATACAGGGCAGCGAAAAACTGTTTTTT. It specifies CSVTIQGSEKLFF.

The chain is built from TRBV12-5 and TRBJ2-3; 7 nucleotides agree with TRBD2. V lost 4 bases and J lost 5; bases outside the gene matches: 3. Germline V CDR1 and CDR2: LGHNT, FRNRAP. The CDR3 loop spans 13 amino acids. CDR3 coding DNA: TGTGCTAGTGGTTCGATAGCGGGAGATACGCAGTATTTT. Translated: CASGSIAGDTQYF.

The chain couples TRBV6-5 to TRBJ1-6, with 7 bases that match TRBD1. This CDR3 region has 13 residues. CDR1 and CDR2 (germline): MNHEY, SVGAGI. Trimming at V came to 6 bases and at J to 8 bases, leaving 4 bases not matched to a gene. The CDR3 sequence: CASRDRFDSPLHF. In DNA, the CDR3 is TGTGCCAGCAGGGACAGGTTTGATTCACCCCTCCACTTT.

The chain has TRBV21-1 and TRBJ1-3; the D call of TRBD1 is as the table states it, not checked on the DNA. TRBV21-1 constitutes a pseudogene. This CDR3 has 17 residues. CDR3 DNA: TGTGCCAGCGGGAAGGGGATGAGCCCTAGCTCTGGAAACACCATATATTTT. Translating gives CASGKGMSPSSGNTIYF.

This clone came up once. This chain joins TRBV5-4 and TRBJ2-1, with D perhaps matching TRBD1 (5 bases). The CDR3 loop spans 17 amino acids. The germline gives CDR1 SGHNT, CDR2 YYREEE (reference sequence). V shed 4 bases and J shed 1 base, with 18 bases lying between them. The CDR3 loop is CASSTTLGRFSYNEQFF. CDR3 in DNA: TGTGCCAGCAGCACGACGCTGGGGCGGTTTTCCTACAATGAGCAGTTCTTC.

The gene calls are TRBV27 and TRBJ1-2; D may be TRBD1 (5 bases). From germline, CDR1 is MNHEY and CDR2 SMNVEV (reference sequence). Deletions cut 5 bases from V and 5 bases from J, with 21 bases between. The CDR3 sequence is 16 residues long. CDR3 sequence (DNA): TGTGCCAGCAGTCCGGCTTCGGGGGAGGAAGGATATGGCTACACCTTC. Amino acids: CASSPASGEEGYGYTF.

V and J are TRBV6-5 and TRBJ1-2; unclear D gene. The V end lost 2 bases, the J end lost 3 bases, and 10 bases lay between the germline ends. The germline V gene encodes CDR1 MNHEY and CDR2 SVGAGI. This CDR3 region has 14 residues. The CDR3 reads CASSYEPRDYGYTF. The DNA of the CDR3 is TGTGCCAGCAGTTACGAGCCGAGAGACTATGGCTACACCTTC.